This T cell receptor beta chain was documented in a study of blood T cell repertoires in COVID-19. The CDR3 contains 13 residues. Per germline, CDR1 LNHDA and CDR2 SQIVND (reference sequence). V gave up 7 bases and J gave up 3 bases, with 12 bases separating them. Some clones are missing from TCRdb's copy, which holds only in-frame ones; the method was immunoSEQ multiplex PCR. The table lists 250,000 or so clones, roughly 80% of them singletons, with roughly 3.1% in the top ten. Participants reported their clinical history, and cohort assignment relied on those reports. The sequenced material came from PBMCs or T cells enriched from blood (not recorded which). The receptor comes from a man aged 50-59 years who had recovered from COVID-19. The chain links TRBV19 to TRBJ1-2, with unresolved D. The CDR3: CASKFDTDYGYTF. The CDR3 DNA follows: TGTGCCAGTAAGTTCGACACAGACTATGGCTACACCTTC. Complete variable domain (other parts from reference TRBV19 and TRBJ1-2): DGGITQSPKYLFRKEGQNVTLSCEQNLNHDAMYWYRQDPGQGLRLIYYSQIVNDFQKGDIAEGYSVSREKKESFPLTVTSAQKNPTAFYLCASKFDTDYGYTFGSGTRLTVV.